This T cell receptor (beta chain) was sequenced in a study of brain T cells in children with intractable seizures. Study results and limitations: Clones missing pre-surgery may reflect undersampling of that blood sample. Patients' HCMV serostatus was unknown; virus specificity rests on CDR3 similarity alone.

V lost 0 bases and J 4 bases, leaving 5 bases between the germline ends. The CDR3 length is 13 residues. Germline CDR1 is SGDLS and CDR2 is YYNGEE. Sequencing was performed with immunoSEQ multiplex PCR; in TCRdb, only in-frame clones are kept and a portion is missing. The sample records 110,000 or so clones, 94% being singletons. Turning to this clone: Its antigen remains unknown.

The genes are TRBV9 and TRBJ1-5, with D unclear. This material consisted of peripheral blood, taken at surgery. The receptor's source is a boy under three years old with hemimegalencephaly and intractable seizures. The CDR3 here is CASSVAGNQPQHF. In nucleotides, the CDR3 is TGTGCCAGCAGCGTAGCTGGGAATCAGCCCCAGCATTTT.